This T cell receptor beta chain was captured in a study of regulatory T cells in long-lasting Graves disease. The CDR3 has 13 amino acids. From germline, CDR1 is MDHEN and CDR2 SYDVKM. Trimming took off 7 bases at V and 8 bases at J, with 17 bases between the two ends. Researchers made TCR beta libraries by using iRepertoire HTBI primers and running Arm-PCR on CDR3 regions. TCRdb re-called the multiplex PCR reads with MiXCR, one entry per CDR3 protein. The table includes 650,000 to 850,000 distinct CDR3 sequences, about 32% detected once. The time point is: persistent/refractory GD, antithyroid drugs over 5 years with positive TRAb. RNA from PBMCs was the source of the TCR library. Clinicians diagnosed Graves' disease using American Thyroid Association guidelines.

The chain links TRBV28 to TRBJ1-1; D is undetermined. Here the sequenced sample was peripheral blood mononuclear cells (PBMCs), taken when the disease was refractory, from a patient treated with antithyroid drugs. This TCR was recovered from a female donor with Graves disease. The CDR3 nucleotides read TGTGCCAGCATTGGGCATACCTCCCCCGAAGCTTTCTTT. This sequence encodes CASIGHTSPEAFF.